The clone carrying this T cell receptor (beta chain) came up a few times. Antigen: not known. This entry belongs to a study of immune evolution from preneoplasia to lung adenocarcinoma. The J segment lost 1 base and the V segment lost 4 bases, leaving 10 bases of the junction unmatched. The CDR3 has 18 amino acids. Germline V gives CDR1 SGHTA, CDR2 FQGTGA. Study-level results: KRAS-mutant nodules had the highest T cell clonality.

Sequencing used immunoSEQ multiplex PCR; TCRdb keeps in-frame clones, though not all of them. The data contain several thousand clones, 90% of them singletons. Each case's diagnosis was confirmed by two pathologists on H&E. This rearrangement joins TRBV7-3 to TRBJ2-6, with TRBD1 identical over 7 bases. The sequencing input was FFPE invasive lung adenocarcinoma tissue. This TCR was recovered from a person aged 70 to 85 with invasive lung adenocarcinoma. CDR3 in amino acids: CASSSTGTSFSGANVLTF. Written as DNA, the CDR3 is TGTGCCAGCAGCTCGACAGGGACATCGTTTTCTGGGGCCAACGTCCTGACTTTC.